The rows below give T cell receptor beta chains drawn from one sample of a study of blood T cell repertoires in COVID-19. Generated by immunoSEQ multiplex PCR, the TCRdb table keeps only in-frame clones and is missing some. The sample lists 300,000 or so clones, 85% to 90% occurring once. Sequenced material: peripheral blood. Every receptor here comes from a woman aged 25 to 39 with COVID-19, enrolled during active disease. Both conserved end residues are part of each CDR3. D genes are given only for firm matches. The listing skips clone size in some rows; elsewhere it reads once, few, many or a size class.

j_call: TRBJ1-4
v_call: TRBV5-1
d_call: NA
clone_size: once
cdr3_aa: CASGTQPGTRGEKLFF
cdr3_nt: TGCGCCAGCGGAACCCAACCCGGGACCAGGGGTGAAAAACTGTTTTTT

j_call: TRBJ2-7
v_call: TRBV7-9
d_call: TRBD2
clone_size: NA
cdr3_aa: CASSLGGTTLSYEQYF
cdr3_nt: TGTGCCAGCAGCTTAGGCGGGACTACCCTCTCCTACGAGCAGTACTTC

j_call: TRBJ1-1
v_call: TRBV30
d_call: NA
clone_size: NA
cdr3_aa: CAWSTTLNTEAFF
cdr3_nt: TGTGCCTGGAGTACCACATTGAACACTGAAGCTTTCTTT

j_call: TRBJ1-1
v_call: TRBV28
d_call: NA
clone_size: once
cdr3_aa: CASSPGRTRGNTEAFF
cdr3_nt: TGTGCCAGCAGTCCGGGAAGGACCAGGGGGAACACTGAAGCTTTCTTT

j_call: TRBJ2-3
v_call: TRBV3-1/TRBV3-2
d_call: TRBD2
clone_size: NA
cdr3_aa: CASSQDGVAGFNTDTQYF
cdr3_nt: TGTGCCAGCAGCCAAGATGGGGTAGCGGGATTTAACACAGATACGCAGTATTTT

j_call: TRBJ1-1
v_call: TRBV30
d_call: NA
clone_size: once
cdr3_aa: CAWSVPQWNTEAFF
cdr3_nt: TGTGCCTGGAGTGTACCCCAGTGGAACACTGAAGCTTTCTTT

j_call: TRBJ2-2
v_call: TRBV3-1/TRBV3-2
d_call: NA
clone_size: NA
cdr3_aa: CASSPGPSPNTGELFF
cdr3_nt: TGTGCCAGCAGCCCTGGGCCTTCGCCGAACACCGGGGAGCTGTTTTTT

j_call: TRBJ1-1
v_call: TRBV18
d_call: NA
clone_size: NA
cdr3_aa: CASSPPVRGKNTEAFF
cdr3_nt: TGTGCCAGCTCACCACCTGTCAGAGGCAAAAACACTGAAGCTTTCTTT

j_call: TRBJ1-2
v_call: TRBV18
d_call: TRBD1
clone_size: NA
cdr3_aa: CASSPAGQNYGYTF
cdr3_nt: TGTGCCAGCTCACCAGCGGGACAGAACTATGGCTACACCTTC

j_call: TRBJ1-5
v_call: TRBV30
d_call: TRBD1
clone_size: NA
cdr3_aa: CAWSEGGGPQHF
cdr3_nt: TGTGCCTGGAGTGAAGGGGGCGGGCCCCAGCATTTT

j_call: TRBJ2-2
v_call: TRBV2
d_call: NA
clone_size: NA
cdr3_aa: CASSTLSTGELFF
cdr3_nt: TGTGCCAGCAGTACACTATCAACCGGGGAGCTGTTTTTT

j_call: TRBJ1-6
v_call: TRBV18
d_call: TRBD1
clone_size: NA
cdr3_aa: CASSSRGTGESPLHF
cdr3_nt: TGTGCCAGCTCTTCACGAGGGACAGGGGAGTCACCCCTCCACTTT

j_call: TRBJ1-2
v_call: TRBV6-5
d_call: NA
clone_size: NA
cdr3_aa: CASSYSTGPLSYGYTF
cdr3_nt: TGTGCCAGCAGTTACTCTACAGGGCCGCTGAGCTATGGCTACACCTTC

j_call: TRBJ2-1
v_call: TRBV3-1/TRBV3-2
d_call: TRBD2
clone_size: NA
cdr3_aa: CASSQGLASGTGREQFF
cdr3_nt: TGTGCCAGCAGCCAAGGTCTGGCCAGCGGGACCGGTCGGGAGCAGTTCTTC

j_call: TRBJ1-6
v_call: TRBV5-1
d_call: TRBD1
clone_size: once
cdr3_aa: CASSLRQGLNSPLHF
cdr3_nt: TGCGCCAGCAGTTTAAGACAGGGGCTGAATTCACCCCTCCACTTT

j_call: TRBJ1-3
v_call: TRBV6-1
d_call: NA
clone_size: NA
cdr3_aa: CASSGGWDTYSGNTIYF
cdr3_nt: TGTGCCAGCAGTGGAGGATGGGACACCTACTCTGGAAACACCATATATTTT

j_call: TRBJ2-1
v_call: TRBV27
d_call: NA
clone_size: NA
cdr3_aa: CASWRGGSGNYNEQFF
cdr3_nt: TGTGCCAGCTGGCGCGGTGGTAGCGGAAATTACAATGAGCAGTTCTTC

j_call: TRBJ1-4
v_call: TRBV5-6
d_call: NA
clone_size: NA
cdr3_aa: CASSLAQNEKLFF
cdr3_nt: TGTGCCAGCAGCTTGGCCCAGAATGAAAAACTGTTTTTT

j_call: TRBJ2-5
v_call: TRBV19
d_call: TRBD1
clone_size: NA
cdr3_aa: CASSFGQAQETQYF
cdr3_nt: TGTGCCAGTAGTTTCGGACAGGCGCAAGAGACCCAGTACTTC

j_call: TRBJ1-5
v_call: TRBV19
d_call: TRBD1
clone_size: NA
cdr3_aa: CATSYRGYSNQPQHF
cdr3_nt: TGTGCCACCTCGTACAGGGGCTATAGCAATCAGCCCCAGCATTTT

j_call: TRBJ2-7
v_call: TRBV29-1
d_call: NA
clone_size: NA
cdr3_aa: CSAARGATYEQYF
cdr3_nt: TGCAGCGCAGCCCGTGGGGCGACCTACGAGCAGTACTTC

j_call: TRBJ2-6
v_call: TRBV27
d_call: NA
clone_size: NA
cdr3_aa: CASSLKSERLSGANVLTF
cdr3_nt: TGTGCCAGCAGTTTAAAGTCGGAAAGACTCTCTGGGGCCAACGTCCTGACTTTC

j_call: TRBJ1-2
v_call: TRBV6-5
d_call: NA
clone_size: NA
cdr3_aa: CASSSPVAPYGYTF
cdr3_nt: TGTGCCAGCAGTTCCCCGGTAGCCCCTTATGGCTACACCTTC

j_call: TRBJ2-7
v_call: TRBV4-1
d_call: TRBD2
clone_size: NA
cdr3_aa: CASSQDLGLADIGSYEQYF
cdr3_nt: TGCGCCAGCAGCCAAGATCTGGGACTAGCCGACATCGGCTCCTACGAGCAGTACTTC

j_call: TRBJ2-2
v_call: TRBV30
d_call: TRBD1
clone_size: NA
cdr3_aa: CAWGGQGDTGELFF
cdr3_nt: TGTGCCTGGGGAGGACAGGGGGACACCGGGGAGCTGTTTTTT

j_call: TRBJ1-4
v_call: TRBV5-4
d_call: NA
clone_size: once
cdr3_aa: CASSTRTGGEKLFF
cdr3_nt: TGTGCCAGCAGCACAAGGACGGGAGGTGAAAAACTGTTTTTT

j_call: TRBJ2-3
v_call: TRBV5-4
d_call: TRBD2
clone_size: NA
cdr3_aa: CASSLGLAEYTDTQYF
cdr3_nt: TGTGCCAGCAGCTTGGGACTAGCGGAATACACAGATACGCAGTATTTT

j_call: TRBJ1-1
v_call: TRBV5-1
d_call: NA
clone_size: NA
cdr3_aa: CASSKRGQTNTEAFF
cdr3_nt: TGCGCCAGCAGCAAAAGAGGACAGACAAACACTGAAGCTTTCTTT

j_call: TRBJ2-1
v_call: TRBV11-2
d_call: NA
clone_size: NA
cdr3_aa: CASSSPKAAPGSYNEQFF
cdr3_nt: TGTGCCAGCAGCTCCCCGAAAGCGGCCCCGGGATCCTACAATGAGCAGTTCTTC

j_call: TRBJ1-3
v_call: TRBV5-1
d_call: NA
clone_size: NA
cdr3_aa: CASSPSTGSGNTIYF
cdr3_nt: TGCGCCAGCAGCCCCTCGACAGGCTCTGGAAACACCATATATTTT

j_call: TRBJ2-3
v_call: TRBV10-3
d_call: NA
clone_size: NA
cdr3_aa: CAISAGADTQYF
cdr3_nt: TGTGCCATCAGTGCGGGGGCAGATACGCAGTATTTT

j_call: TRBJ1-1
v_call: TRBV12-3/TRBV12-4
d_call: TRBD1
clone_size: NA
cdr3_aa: CASNPTGDTEAFF
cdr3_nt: TGTGCCAGCAACCCTACAGGGGATACTGAAGCTTTCTTT

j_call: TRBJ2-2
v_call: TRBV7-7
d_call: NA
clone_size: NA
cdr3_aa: CASSLESGPGNTGELFF
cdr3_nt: TGTGCCAGCAGCTTAGAAAGCGGTCCAGGGAACACCGGGGAGCTGTTTTTT

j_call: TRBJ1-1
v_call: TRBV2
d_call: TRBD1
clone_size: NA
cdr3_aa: CASSVTGVSTEAFF
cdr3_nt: TGTGCCAGCAGTGTGACAGGGGTATCCACTGAAGCTTTCTTT

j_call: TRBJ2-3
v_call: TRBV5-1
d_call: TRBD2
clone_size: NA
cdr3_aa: CASSGTSRDTQYF
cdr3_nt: TGCGCCAGCAGCGGGACTAGCAGAGATACGCAGTATTTT

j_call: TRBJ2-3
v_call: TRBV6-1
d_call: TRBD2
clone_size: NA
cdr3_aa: CASSGGTSGSTHTQYF
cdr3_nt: TGTGCCAGCAGTGGAGGGACTAGCGGGAGCACCCATACGCAGTATTTT

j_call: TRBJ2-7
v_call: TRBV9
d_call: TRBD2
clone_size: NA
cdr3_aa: CASSVDLAGGRSEQYF
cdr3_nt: TGTGCCAGCAGCGTAGACCTAGCGGGAGGCCGGTCCGAGCAGTACTTC

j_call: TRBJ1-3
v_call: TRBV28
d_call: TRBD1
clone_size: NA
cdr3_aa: CASSETGGLNTIYF
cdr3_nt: TGTGCCAGCAGCGAGACAGGGGGTCTCAACACCATATATTTT

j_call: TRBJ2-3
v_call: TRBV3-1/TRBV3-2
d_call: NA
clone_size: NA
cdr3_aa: CASSQPGGPQYF
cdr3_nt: TGTGCCAGCAGCCAACCCGGCGGGCCGCAGTATTTT

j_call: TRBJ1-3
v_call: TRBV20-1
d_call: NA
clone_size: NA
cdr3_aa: CSAMSVNTIYF
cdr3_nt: TGCAGTGCGATGAGTGTAAACACCATATATTTT

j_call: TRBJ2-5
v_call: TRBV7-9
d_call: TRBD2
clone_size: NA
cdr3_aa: CASSLGLAGGGTQYF
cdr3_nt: TGTGCCAGCAGCTTAGGACTAGCGGGCGGGGGGACCCAGTACTTC

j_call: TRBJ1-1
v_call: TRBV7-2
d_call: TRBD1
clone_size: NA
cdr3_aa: CASSDTNRGQAFF
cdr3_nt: TGTGCCAGCAGCGACACTAACAGGGGGCAAGCTTTCTTT

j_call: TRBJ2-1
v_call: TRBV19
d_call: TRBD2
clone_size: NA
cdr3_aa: CASSISGGVDRNEQFF
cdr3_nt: TGTGCCAGTAGTATAAGCGGGGGGGTAGATCGGAATGAGCAGTTCTTC

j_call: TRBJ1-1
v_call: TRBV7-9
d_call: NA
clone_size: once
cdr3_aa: CASSSAPGLPNTEAFF
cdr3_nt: TGTGCCAGCAGCTCGGCTCCGGGACTCCCGAACACTGAAGCTTTCTTT

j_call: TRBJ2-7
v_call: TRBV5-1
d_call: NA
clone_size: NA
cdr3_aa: CASMQGQTHYEQYF
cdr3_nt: TGCGCCAGCATGCAGGGACAAACCCACTACGAGCAGTACTTC

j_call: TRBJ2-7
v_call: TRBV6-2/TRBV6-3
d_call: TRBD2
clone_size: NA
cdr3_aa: CASSDRTSGYEQYF
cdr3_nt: TGTGCCAGCAGTGACAGGACTAGCGGCTACGAGCAGTACTTC

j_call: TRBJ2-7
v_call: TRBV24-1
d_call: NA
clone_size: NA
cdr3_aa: CATSAGDEQYF
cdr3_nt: TGTGCCACCAGTGCAGGGGACGAGCAGTACTTC

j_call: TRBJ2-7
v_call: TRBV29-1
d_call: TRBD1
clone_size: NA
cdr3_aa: CSAERTGYEQYF
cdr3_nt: TGCAGCGCGGAAAGGACAGGCTACGAGCAGTACTTC

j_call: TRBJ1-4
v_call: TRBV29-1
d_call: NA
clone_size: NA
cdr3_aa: CSAGDEKLFF
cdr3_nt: TGCAGCGCAGGGGATGAAAAACTGTTTTTT

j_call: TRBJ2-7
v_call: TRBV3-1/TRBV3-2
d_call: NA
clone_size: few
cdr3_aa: CASSQVGGASEQYF
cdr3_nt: TGTGCCAGCAGCCAAGTTGGAGGGGCCTCAGAGCAGTACTTC

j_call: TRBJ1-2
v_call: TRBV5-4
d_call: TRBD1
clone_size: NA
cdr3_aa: CASSFRGQGAGYTF
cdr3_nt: TGTGCCAGCAGCTTTCGGGGACAGGGGGCCGGCTACACCTTC

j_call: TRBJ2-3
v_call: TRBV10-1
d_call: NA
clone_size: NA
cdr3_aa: CASSEGLELRTDTQYF
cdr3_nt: TGCGCCAGCAGTGAGGGCCTAGAGCTCCGCACAGATACGCAGTATTTT

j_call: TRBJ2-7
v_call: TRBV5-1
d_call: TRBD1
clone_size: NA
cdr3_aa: CASSPKSGTGGEEQYF
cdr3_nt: TGCGCCAGCAGCCCTAAATCCGGGACAGGGGGTGAAGAGCAGTACTTC

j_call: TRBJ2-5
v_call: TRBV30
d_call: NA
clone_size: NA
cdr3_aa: CAWSKGGPQYF
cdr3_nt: TGTGCCTGGAGTAAAGGAGGGCCCCAGTACTTC